One and the same sample provided the 31 T cell receptor beta chains below, sequenced in a study of blood T cell repertoires in COVID-19. TCRdb keeps only in-frame clones here, not all; method: immunoSEQ multiplex PCR. The sample has 100,000 to 120,000 clones, 75% to 80% seen once. The specimen was peripheral blood. The origin of the receptors is a woman older than 75 with active or convalescent COVID-19.

This sequence joins TRBV11-3 and TRBJ1-1, with 9 bases lining up with TRBD1. The trim removed 4 bases at V and 6 bases at J, leaving 3 bases unmatched. The CDR3 covers 13 residues. Germline CDR1 is SGHNT and CDR2 is YENEEA. The CDR3 spells CASSWTGASEAFF. CDR3 coding DNA: TGTGCCAGCAGCTGGACAGGGGCCTCTGAAGCTTTCTTT.

A single count supports this clone. The genes are TRBV6-5 and TRBJ2-1; 7 bases align to TRBD2. Unmatched junction bases numbered 15, after V lost 0 bases and J lost 13 bases. The CDR3 extends over 16 amino acids. Germline CDR1 is MNHEY and CDR2 is SVGAGI. The CDR3, as DNA: TGTGCCAGCAGTTACTCAGTGACTAGCCTACGCCAAGGACAGTTCTTC. Translated: CASSYSVTSLRQGQFF.

This clone was detected once. J is TRBJ2-3 and V is TRBV7-3, with TRBD2 matching 8 bases. Per the germline V gene, CDR1 is SGHTA and CDR2 is FQGTGA. This CDR3 comprises 16 residues. V lost 5 bases to trimming and J lost 4 bases; unmatched junction nucleotides: 11. DNA for the CDR3: TGTGCCAGCAGCCCCGCCGGACTAGCTTCCGCAGATACGCAGTATTTT. As protein: CASSPAGLASADTQYF.

In its sample, this clone was seen a few times. V gene TRBV5-1 combines with J gene TRBJ2-2; 7 bases match TRBD1. Germline V gives CDR1 SGHRS, CDR2 YFSETQ. After removal of 5 bases from V and 4 bases from J, the junction contained 8 bases not matched to a gene. The CDR3 consists of 15 residues. CDR3 nucleotides: TGCGCCAGCAGTCTGGACAGGCCGGGCACCGGGGAGCTGTTTTTT. Translation gives CASSLDRPGTGELFF.

J is TRBJ2-5 and V is TRBV7-2, with 7 positions matching TRBD1. The ends lost 5 bases at V and 5 bases at J; junction bases unmatched: 5. In germline, CDR1 is SGHTA, CDR2 FQGNSA. The CDR3 has 13 amino acids. The chain's CDR3 is CASSPGTAETQYF. Written as DNA, the CDR3 is TGTGCCAGCAGCCCCGGGACAGCCGAGACCCAGTACTTC.

The chain joins TRBV7-9 to TRBJ2-3; D possibly corresponds to TRBD2 (6 bases). CDR3 length: 15 amino acids. The germline gives CDR1 SEHNR, CDR2 FQNEAQ (reference sequence). V was trimmed by 8 bases and J by 6 bases, leaving 21 bases between them. CDR3: CASERKGLTGDTQYF. In nucleotides, the CDR3 is TGTGCCAGCGAGCGGAAGGGACTTACGGGCGATACGCAGTATTTT.

Many counts were recorded for this clone. J is TRBJ1-3 and V is TRBV5-5; possibly TRBD1 for D (5 bases). The CDR3 length is 14 residues. The germline V gene encodes CDR1 SGHKS and CDR2 YYEKEE (reference sequence). Between the trimmed V and J ends, which lost 4 bases and 0 bases, there was a span of 8 bases. The chain's CDR3 is CASSRQYSGNTIYF. Here the CDR3 DNA reads TGTGCCAGCAGCCGACAGTACTCTGGAAACACCATATATTTT.

The V gene is TRBV6-2 or TRBV6-3, the J gene TRBJ2-5; the D is unclear. Germline V gene lookup returns CDR1 MNHEY and CDR2 SVGEGT. The CDR3 extends over 16 amino acids. V lost 3 bases and J 4 bases, leaving 18 bases between the germline ends. The DNA of the CDR3 is TGTGCCAGCAGTTATAGTTCAGGCCTGCTTTTAGAGACCCAGTACTTC. Protein sequence: CASSYSSGLLLETQYF.

As to this clone: The same CDR3 can be traced to other DNA sequences in this sample. The chain joins TRBV5-1 to TRBJ1-5; D remains ambiguous. The CDR3 totals 14 residues. The V end was cut by 0 bases, the J end by 4 bases, with 8 bases between. CDR1 is SGHRS and CDR2 is YFSETQ in the germline V gene. The CDR3 loop reads CASSLVGGNQPQHF. DNA for the CDR3: TGCGCCAGCAGCTTGGTTGGAGGTAATCAGCCCCAGCATTTT.

This chain joins TRBV2 and TRBJ1-5; 7 bases are shared with TRBD1. This CDR3 spans 16 amino acids. The V segment lost 6 bases and the J segment 3 bases; nucleotides outside the gene matches: 11. Germline V CDR1 and CDR2: SNHLY, FYNNEI. The CDR3 nucleotides read TGTGCCAGCAGGGAACTTGGGACAGCCCCCAATCAGCCCCAGCATTTT. Encoded protein: CASRELGTAPNQPQHF.

A few counts support this clone. V and J are TRBV6-1 and TRBJ2-2; TRBD2 matches 8 bases. Germline trimming cut 2 bases from V and 5 bases from J; bases unmatched to any gene: 7. The CDR3 loop spans 16 amino acids. CDR1 and CDR2 (germline): MNHNS, SASEGT. The CDR3 sequence: CASSEQGLVLTGELFF. DNA for the CDR3: TGTGCCAGCAGTGAACAGGGACTAGTCCTTACCGGGGAGCTGTTTTTT.

The chain couples TRBV7-9 to TRBJ1-2; D not certain. V shed 3 bases and J shed 10 bases, with 9 bases lying between them. This CDR3 is built from 11 residues. CDR1 SEHNR and CDR2 FQNEAQ come from the germline V gene (reference sequence). This CDR3 is CASSFYEVYTF. The CDR3 coding sequence is TGTGCCAGCAGCTTCTACGAGGTCTACACCTTC.

This clone was picked up a small number of times. This chain joins TRBV3-1 (or the pseudogene TRBV3-2) and TRBJ2-1; 11 nucleotides agree with TRBD2. With V trimmed by 2 bases and J by 3 bases, 3 bases remained unmatched. This CDR3 contains 16 residues. The germline V gene has CDR1 LGHDT and CDR2 YNNKEL (reference sequence). CDR3 DNA sequence: TGTGCCAGCAGCCAATTAGCGGGAGGGAACTACAATGAGCAGTTCTTC. Translation gives CASSQLAGGNYNEQFF.

The V call is TRBV27, the J call TRBJ2-7, with TRBD1 identical over 8 bases. Germline values: CDR1 MNHEY, CDR2 SMNVEV (reference sequence). The CDR3 loop spans 13 amino acids. Losses at the gene ends were 5 bases for V and 6 bases for J; bases not matched to a gene: 6. CDR3 region: CASSGKQGGEQYF. CDR3 sequence (DNA): TGTGCCAGCAGTGGAAAACAGGGGGGCGAGCAGTACTTC.

The chain employs TRBV24-1 and TRBJ1-4; no definite D call. Per germline, CDR1 KGHDR and CDR2 SFDVKD. Trimming cost V 3 bases and J 7 bases, with 8 bases left between them. CDR3 size: 13 residues. In DNA form, the CDR3 reads TGTGCCACCAGTGATGGTGCCAGTGAAAAACTGTTTTTT. It specifies CATSDGASEKLFF.

This chain joins TRBV21-1 and TRBJ2-3; the listed D gene, TRBD2, was not tested against the DNA. TRBV21-1 is designated a pseudogene. The length of the CDR3 is 14 residues. The CDR3 nucleotides are TGTGCCAGCATTGGACTAGCCTATCACGCTACGCAGTATTTT. Its protein product is CASIGLAYHATQYF.

This clone was counted a single time. The rearrangement uses TRBV5-1 and TRBJ2-2, with TRBD2 matching over 7 bases. Trimming took 2 bases from V and 4 from J; bases not matched to a gene: 8. The CDR3 contains 16 residues. Per the germline V gene, CDR1 is SGHRS and CDR2 is YFSETQ. DNA of the CDR3: TGCGCCAGCAGCTTTCTGGGAGGGCTCGGCACCGGGGAGCTGTTTTTT. Its translation: CASSFLGGLGTGELFF.

The chain is built from TRBV5-1 and TRBJ1-1; the D is unclear. The CDR3 is 15 amino acids. The V end lost 3 bases, the J end lost 0 bases, and 12 bases lay between the germline ends. Per the germline V gene, CDR1 is SGHRS and CDR2 is YFSETQ. In DNA form, the CDR3 reads TGCGCCAGCAGCTCCCTCGGGATCATGAACACTGAAGCTTTCTTT. It translates to CASSSLGIMNTEAFF.

The gene calls are TRBV25-1 and TRBJ1-5, with D possibly TRBD1 on 5 matching bases. The CDR3 is 14 amino acids. V gave up 4 bases and J gave up 3 bases, with 10 bases separating them. Germline V gene data show CDR1 as MGHDK and CDR2 as SYGVNS. DNA for the CDR3: TGTGCCAGCAGTGTTGGGGCGACCAATCAGCCCCAGCATTTT. Translating gives CASSVGATNQPQHF.

The chain joins TRBV3-1 (or the pseudogene TRBV3-2) to TRBJ2-5; TRBD2 agrees at 7 bases. Per germline, CDR1 LGHDT and CDR2 YNNKEL (reference sequence). The CDR3 has 15 residues. Trimming removed 1 base from V and 5 bases from J; junction bases left unmatched: 7. The CDR3 reads CASSQVTGAGETQYF. DNA for the CDR3: TGTGCCAGCAGCCAAGTTACGGGAGCGGGGGAGACCCAGTACTTC.

There are a few counts of this clone. V gene TRBV6-6 combines with J gene TRBJ2-3; a weak D match, TRBD2 (5 bases). V was shortened by 6 bases and J by 3 bases, with 10 bases between the two germline ends. The germline V gene encodes CDR1 MNHNY and CDR2 SVGAGI (reference sequence). The CDR3 totals 13 residues. CDR3 amino acids: CASRSSGTDTQYF. CDR3 DNA sequence: TGTGCCAGCAGATCCTCGGGGACAGATACGCAGTATTTT.

The chain employs TRBV5-1 and TRBJ1-3; the D gene is possibly TRBD1 (6 bases). Deletions cut 8 bases from V and 2 bases from J, with 11 bases between. Germline V gene sequence: CDR1 SGHRS, CDR2 YFSETQ. The CDR3 covers 13 residues. As DNA, the CDR3 is TGCGCCAGTGCAGGGGACCCTGGAAACACCATATATTTT. The encoded protein is CASAGDPGNTIYF.

This chain links TRBV11-3 with TRBJ1-1; possible D gene TRBD1, 5 bases. Germline V lookup: CDR1 SGHNT, CDR2 YENEEA. This CDR3 is 13 amino acids long. Trimming left V 0 bases short and J 4 bases short, with 6 bases between. This CDR3 reads CASSLDRVTEAFF. The CDR3 region has the DNA TGTGCCAGCAGCTTAGACAGGGTCACTGAAGCTTTCTTT.

Only one count was recorded for this clone. The rearrangement joins TRBV6-5 to TRBJ2-5; the D is unclear. Germline V gene data show CDR1 as MNHEY and CDR2 as SVGAGI. CDR3 length equals 13 residues. V gave up 2 bases and J gave up 7 bases, with 11 bases separating them. The CDR3 nucleotides read TGTGCCAGCAGTTACGAGCGCGTGGGGACCCAGTACTTC. Amino acids: CASSYERVGTQYF.

The chain couples TRBV24-1 to TRBJ2-1, with 7 bases aligning to TRBD1. Germline V gene lookup returns CDR1 KGHDR and CDR2 SFDVKD. Germline trimming cut 5 bases from V and 3 bases from J; bases unmatched to any gene: 3. The CDR3 loop spans 14 amino acids. The CDR3 protein is CATSGPGGYNEQFF. For the CDR3, the DNA is TGTGCCACCAGTGGCCCAGGGGGCTACAATGAGCAGTTCTTC.

The chain employs TRBV19 and TRBJ1-2; 7 bases are a match to TRBD1. CDR3 length: 15 amino acids. From germline, CDR1 is LNHDA and CDR2 SQIVND (reference sequence). The junction had 11 bases not matched to a gene; V was cut back by 6 bases and J by 4 bases. The CDR3 coding sequence is TGTGCCAGTAGCCAGAGGGGGCCTTTCACCTATGGCTACACCTTC. Protein sequence: CASSQRGPFTYGYTF. The whole variable domain, remainder taken from reference TRBV19 and TRBJ1-2, is DGGITQSPKYLFRKEGQNVTLSCEQNLNHDAMYWYRQDPGQGLRLIYYSQIVNDFQKGDIAEGYSVSREKKESFPLTVTSAQKNPTAFYLCASSQRGPFTYGYTFGSGTRLTVV.

CDR3 DNA: TGTGCCAGTAGTATTTGGCTAGCGGGAGGGAATGAGCAGTTCTTC. Protein product: CASSIWLAGGNEQFF. V and J are TRBV19 and TRBJ2-1; TRBD2 matches at 12 bases. This CDR3 has 15 residues. The germline CDR1 and CDR2 sequences are LNHDA and SQIVND (reference sequence). The V segment lost 3 bases and the J segment 7 bases; nucleotides outside the gene matches: 4.

The rearrangement joins TRBV29-1 to TRBJ2-5; 7 nucleotides line up with TRBD1. The CDR3 contains 14 residues. Germline trimming cut 0 bases from V and 5 bases from J; bases unmatched to any gene: 6. Per germline, CDR1 SQVTM and CDR2 ANQGSEA. This CDR3 is CSVEDTGAGETQYF. CDR3 in DNA: TGCAGCGTTGAAGACACAGGGGCAGGGGAGACCCAGTACTTC.

This clone came up once. The genes are TRBV19 and TRBJ1-3; D is uncertain. V lost 11 bases, J lost 1 base, and 15 bases lay in between. This CDR3 comprises 14 residues. Germline CDR1 reads LNHDA; CDR2 reads SQIVND (reference sequence). CDR3 residues: CASIDRGSGNTIYF. CDR3 nucleotides: TGTGCCTCGATAGATAGAGGGTCTGGAAACACCATATATTTT.

The chain combines TRBV7-2 with TRBJ1-2; the match to TRBD1 covers 11 bases. CDR3 size: 17 residues. CDR1 SGHTA and CDR2 FQGNSA come from the germline V gene. With V trimmed by 5 bases and J by 1 base, 9 bases remained unmatched. The CDR3 DNA reads TGTGCCAGCAGCAGGACAGGGGGCTCCATTTTTAACTATGGCTACACCTTC. It codes for CASSRTGGSIFNYGYTF.

A few counts support this clone. CDR3 sequence: CASSYTADTEAFF. CDR3 nucleotides: TGTGCCAGCAGTTATACCGCGGACACTGAAGCTTTCTTT. The chain joins TRBV6-2 or TRBV6-3 to TRBJ1-1; D unresolved. The CDR3 contains 13 residues. Germline-derived CDR1 and CDR2 are MNHEY and SVGEGT. V shed 3 bases and J shed 3 bases, with 8 bases lying between them.